One sample yielded the 8 T cell receptor beta chains listed below, sequenced in a study of OX40 agonist ivuxolimab in advanced cancers. TCRdb's table, derived via immunoSEQ multiplex PCR, lists solely in-frame clones and lacks some. This sample has 150,000 to 190,000 clones; 90% to 95% occur once, and the top ten carry approximately 0.32%. The starting material was CD4+ or CD8+ T cells sorted from blood, obtained in a trial of the OX40 agonist ivuxolimab. The receptors were gathered from an adult with an advanced solid tumor such as melanoma, head and neck, liver or kidney cancer.

J is TRBJ2-7 and V is TRBV5-6; D perhaps matches TRBD1 (6 bases). Germline lookup yields CDR1 SGHDT and CDR2 YYEEEE. V was clipped by 4 bases and J by 10 bases, with 21 bases between them. This CDR3 has 14 residues. The CDR3 sequence: CASSLRRGQGLQYF. The CDR3 DNA follows: TGTGCCAGCAGCCTACGCCGGGGACAAGGACTTCAGTACTTC.

This chain uses TRBV28 with TRBJ2-7; 9 bases line up with TRBD1. The trim removed 6 bases at V and 1 base at J, leaving 7 bases unmatched. The CDR3 runs to 15 residues. CDR1 is MDHEN and CDR2 is SYDVKM in the germline V gene. The CDR3 DNA reads TGTGCCAGCAGGACGCCCGGGACAGGGTCCTACGAGCAGTACTTC. Its translation: CASRTPGTGSYEQYF. The full variable domain, in which reference TRBV28 and TRBJ2-7 provide the parts outside the CDR3, is DVKVTQSSRYLVKRTGEKVFLECVQDMDHENMFWYRQDPGLGLRLIYFSYDVKMKEKGDIPEGYSVSREKKERFSLILESASTNQTSMYLCASRTPGTGSYEQYFGPGTRLTVT.

On this clone: One end of the junction is discordant with germline, which a read error may explain. The chain couples TRBV11-2 to TRBJ1-2, with 8 bases matching TRBD1. Per the germline V gene, CDR1 is SGHAT and CDR2 is FQNNGV. The CDR3 runs 14 residues. CDR3 DNA sequence: TGTGCCAGCAGTTTAGACAGGGGAGGAGGAGGCTACACCTTC. As protein: CASSLDRGGGGYTF. The variable domain in full, completed from reference TRBV11-2 and TRBJ1-2, reads EAGVAQSPRYKIIEKRQSVAFWCNPISGHATLYWYQQILGQGPKLLIQFQNNGVVDDSQLPKDRFSAERLKGVDSTLKIQPAKLEDSAVYLCASSLDRGGGGYTFGSGTRLTVV.

The chain has TRBV5-4 and TRBJ1-4; D unclear. The CDR3 extends over 13 amino acids. Trimming removed 0 bases from V and 7 bases from J, with 7 bases in between. Germline V CDR1 and CDR2: SGHNT, YYREEE (reference sequence). In nucleotides, the CDR3 is TGTGCCAGCAGCTTGGTGCTTGGTGAAAAACTGTTTTTT. Amino acid sequence: CASSLVLGEKLFF.

J is TRBJ2-7 and V is TRBV6-5; TRBD1 aligns across 7 bases. Germline lookup yields CDR1 MNHEY and CDR2 SVGAGI. The CDR3 is made up of 14 amino acids. J lost 3 bases, V lost 5 bases, and 7 bases had no gene match. CDR3 DNA: TGTGCCAGCAGTAAGGACAGGTTGGGCTACGAGCAGTACTTC. It specifies CASSKDRLGYEQYF.

The chain links TRBV7-2 to TRBJ2-7; tentatively, D is TRBD2 (5 bases). The CDR3 is 16 amino acids. Germline CDR1 and CDR2: SGHTA and FQGNSA. V was pared by 5 bases and J by 0 bases, with 17 bases between. CDR3 in amino acids: CASSPSRGSVSYEQYF. In DNA form, the CDR3 reads TGTGCCAGCAGCCCCAGCCGGGGTAGCGTCTCCTACGAGCAGTACTTC.

Only one count was recorded for this clone. This chain connects TRBV5-8 to TRBJ2-1, with a tentative D call TRBD2 (7 bases). V was shortened by 5 bases and J by 10 bases, with 25 bases between the two germline ends. The CDR3 is made up of 16 amino acids. The germline CDR1 and CDR2 sequences are SGHTS and YDEGEE. CDR3 protein: CASRSPKKGGPGEQFF. The CDR3 DNA sequence: TGTGCCAGCAGGAGCCCGAAGAAGGGGGGGCCAGGAGAGCAGTTCTTC.

The chain is built from TRBV9 and TRBJ1-4, with 9 bases identical to TRBD1. CDR1 SGDLS and CDR2 YYNGEE come from the germline V gene. The length of the CDR3 is 16 residues. With V trimmed by 0 bases and J by 0 bases, 0 bases remained unmatched. The CDR3 region is CASSVGTGATNEKLFF. As DNA, the CDR3 is TGTGCCAGCAGCGTAGGGACAGGGGCAACTAATGAAAAACTGTTTTTT.